Listed below are T cell receptor beta chains from one sample, sequenced in a study of response to subunit inactivated influenza vaccine. MiXCR was run by TCRdb on the RT-PCR reads, yielding one entry per CDR3 protein. The table records just under 550,000 distinct CDR3 sequences, roughly 23% of them present only once. These data also formed part of another study, on T cells expressing NK-cell markers.

This material consisted of CD4+ T cells sorted from PBMCs, taken roughly 13 days after vaccination. The receptor source for this set is a man over 45 who received an inactivated influenza vaccine. Each CDR3 is given with its conserved first and last residue. A D gene is named only where the DNA matches it firmly. Clone size appears in some rows only: once, few, many, or a class for an expanded clone.

TRBJ1-6 NA TRBV30 NA CAWSVQRGGSPLHF TGTGCCTGGAGTGTACAAAGGGGGGGTTCACCCCTCCACTTT
TRBJ1-6 NA TRBV20-1 TRBD1 CSAREDRDSPLHF TGCAGTGCTAGAGAGGACAGGGATTCACCCCTCCACTTT
TRBJ2-1 NA TRBV7-9 NA CASRQSTGGPLNNEQFF TGTGCCAGCAGACAAAGTACTGGGGGCCCACTGAACAATGAGCAGTTCTTC
TRBJ2-7 few TRBV6-2/TRBV6-3 NA CASSSRGLHYEQYF TGTGCCAGCAGTTCGAGAGGCCTTCACTACGAGCAGTACTTC
TRBJ2-5 few TRBV7-9 TRBD1 CASSLGTGFQETQYF TGTGCCAGCAGCTTAGGGACAGGGTTCCAAGAGACCCAGTACTTC
TRBJ2-3 NA TRBV28 TRBD2 CASSVAGSSTDTQYF TGTGCCAGCAGTGTAGCGGGCTCTAGCACAGATACGCAGTATTTT
TRBJ2-3 few TRBV29-1 NA CSARRTREDTQYF TGCAGCGCCCGAAGGACCCGGGAAGATACGCAGTATTTT
TRBJ1-1 few TRBV7-2 TRBD1 CASSWGQGFEAFF TGTGCCAGCAGCTGGGGACAGGGATTTGAAGCTTTCTTT
TRBJ2-1 few TRBV28 NA CASRRPGPTSNEQFF TGTGCCAGCAGGCGCCCGGGACCCACCTCCAATGAGCAGTTCTTC
TRBJ2-7 NA TRBV20-1 NA CSATGFGEQYF TGCAGTGCAACAGGGTTCGGCGAGCAGTACTTC
TRBJ2-5 NA TRBV3-1 NA CASSQDRAGLFQYF TGTGCCAGCAGCCAAGATCGGGCAGGTCTCTTCCAGTACTTC
TRBJ2-3 NA TRBV20-1 TRBD2 CSAPGTSGTAQAADTQYF TGCAGTGCTCCCGGGACTAGCGGGACGGCCCAGGCTGCTGATACGCAGTATTTT
TRBJ2-5 NA TRBV7-2 TRBD1 CASSATTGTGRETQYF TGTGCCAGCAGCGCGACCACCGGGACAGGGCGAGAGACCCAGTACTTC
TRBJ2-3 many TRBV4-2 NA CASRAGGAADTQYF TGTGCCAGCAGGGCAGGTGGGGCCGCAGATACGCAGTATTTT
TRBJ1-5 NA TRBV6-5 TRBD1 CASSYSRTGEHQPQHF TGTGCCAGCAGTTACTCCAGGACAGGGGAACATCAGCCCCAGCATTTT
TRBJ2-5 NA TRBV20-1 TRBD1 CSAPRGGDRVQETQYF TGCAGTGCTCCTCGTGGGGGGGACAGGGTCCAAGAGACCCAGTACTTC
TRBJ2-1 NA TRBV3-1 TRBD2 CASSQLLAGYNEQFF TGTGCCAGCAGCCAGCTACTAGCGGGATACAATGAGCAGTTCTTC
TRBJ2-7 few TRBV7-9 TRBD2 CASSPPAGGFYEQYF TGTGCCAGCAGCCCGCCGGCGGGGGGATTCTACGAGCAGTACTTC
TRBJ2-1 many TRBV6-9 NA CAGPGARYNEQFF TGTGCCGGTCCGGGGGCCCGCTACAATGAGCAGTTCTTC
TRBJ1-5 many TRBV7-8 TRBD1 CASSSDRGAQPQHF TGTGCCAGCAGCTCGGACAGGGGAGCGCAGCCCCAGCATTTT
TRBJ2-2 few TRBV29-1 NA CSVLAARTGELFF TGCAGCGTTCTGGCCGCGAGGACCGGGGAGCTGTTTTTT
TRBJ2-1 NA TRBV6-2/TRBV6-3 NA CASSSIWGQFF TGTGCCAGCAGTTCCATATGGGGGCAGTTCTTC
TRBJ2-5 few TRBV6-5 NA CASSSFAGAQETQYF TGTGCCAGCAGTTCCTTTGCGGGGGCACAAGAGACCCAGTACTTC
TRBJ2-4 many TRBV4-1 NA CASSQVISRRGQNIQYF TGCGCCAGCAGCCAAGTTATTTCCCGGAGGGGGCAAAACATTCAGTACTTC
TRBJ1-6 many TRBV7-2 NA CASSPRRGGNSPLHF TGTGCCAGCAGCCCCCGAAGGGGTGGCAATTCACCCCTCCACTTT
TRBJ2-7 NA TRBV20-1 NA CSAEYYEQYF TGCAGTGCTGAATACTACGAGCAGTACTTC
TRBJ2-5 few TRBV12-3/TRBV12-4 TRBD1 CASSTRQGQETQYF TGTGCCAGCAGTACCCGACAGGGACAAGAGACCCAGTACTTC
TRBJ1-5 few TRBV15 NA CATSRVGGQPQHF TGTGCCACCAGCAGAGTCGGTGGTCAGCCCCAGCATTTT
TRBJ1-1 few TRBV9 NA CASSVAMQGGDTEAFF TGTGCCAGCAGCGTAGCTATGCAGGGAGGAGACACTGAAGCTTTCTTT
TRBJ2-1 few TRBV7-2 NA CASSLEGLSSYNEQFF TGTGCCAGCAGCTTAGAAGGACTGAGCTCCTACAATGAGCAGTTCTTC
TRBJ1-1 NA TRBV6-1 NA CASRIQVTGEAFF TGTGCCAGCAGGATACAGGTTACGGGAGAAGCTTTCTTT
TRBJ1-5 NA TRBV25-1 TRBD1 CASSPHRDRVLQPQHF TGTGCCAGCAGTCCGCACCGGGACAGGGTTTTACAGCCCCAGCATTTT
TRBJ1-2 NA TRBV5-1 NA CASSSGTPNYGYTF TGCGCCAGCAGCTCCGGGACACCTAACTATGGCTACACCTTC
TRBJ2-7 NA TRBV20-1 NA CSAADPGGPLSEQYF TGCAGTGCTGCCGATCCAGGAGGCCCTTTGAGTGAGCAGTACTTC
TRBJ1-1 NA TRBV5-6 NA CASSLAVVTEAFF TGTGCCAGCAGTCTTGCGGTGGTCACTGAAGCTTTCTTT
TRBJ2-3 many TRBV7-2 NA CASSLAPSTDTQYF TGTGCCAGCAGCTTAGCTCCCTCCACAGATACGCAGTATTTT
TRBJ1-1 few TRBV6-2/TRBV6-3 TRBD1 CASKLMTGINTEAFF TGTGCCAGCAAATTAATGACAGGGATCAACACTGAAGCTTTCTTT
TRBJ2-7 NA TRBV28 TRBD1 CASGSKTYTGGDYEQYF TGTGCCAGCGGTTCCAAAACTTATACAGGGGGTGACTACGAGCAGTACTTC
TRBJ1-2 NA TRBV7-2 TRBD1 CASSLATGRQGYGYTF TGTGCCAGCAGCTTAGCTACCGGGAGACAGGGCTATGGCTACACCTTC
TRBJ2-5 many TRBV5-1 TRBD1 CASSSYRGETQYF TGCGCCAGCAGCTCTTACAGGGGAGAGACCCAGTACTTC
TRBJ1-1 NA TRBV20-1 NA CSARGTSNTEAFF TGCAGTGCCAGAGGGACATCGAACACTGAAGCTTTCTTT
TRBJ2-1 NA TRBV12-3/TRBV12-4 TRBD2 CASSHSTSGSTDEQFF TGTGCCAGCAGTCATTCGACTAGCGGGAGTACAGATGAGCAGTTCTTC
TRBJ2-1 few TRBV6-5 NA CASSLSTGRNEQFF TGTGCCAGCAGTTTATCGACAGGGAGGAATGAGCAGTTCTTC
TRBJ2-3 NA TRBV4-1 NA CASSQAPSTDTQYF TGCGCCAGCAGCCAAGCCCCCAGCACAGATACGCAGTATTTT
TRBJ2-7 NA TRBV11-2 TRBD1 CASSSGQGSTFPSYEQYF TGTGCCAGCAGCTCGGGACAGGGGTCCACATTTCCTTCCTACGAGCAGTACTTC
TRBJ1-1 few TRBV4-3 NA CASSQGWSTEAFF TGCGCCAGCAGCCAGGGGTGGAGCACTGAAGCTTTCTTT
TRBJ1-6 NA TRBV7-2 NA CASSSDRFSPLHF TGTGCCAGCAGCTCCGACAGATTTTCACCCCTCCACTTT
TRBJ1-6 many TRBV20-1 TRBD1 CSAILGTGVFSPLHF TGCAGTGCTATACTCGGGACAGGGGTTTTTTCACCCCTCCACTTT
TRBJ2-2 few TRBV30 NA CAWRSTGVVTGELFF TGTGCCTGGAGGTCGACGGGAGTTGTCACCGGGGAGCTGTTTTTT
TRBJ2-5 NA TRBV12-3/TRBV12-4 NA CASSLGGRASETQYF TGTGCCAGCAGTTTGGGTGGGCGGGCCAGCGAGACCCAGTACTTC
TRBJ2-6 few TRBV6-2/TRBV6-3 NA CASSYLRGQGTLSGANVLTF TGTGCCAGCAGTTACCTAAGGGGGCAAGGGACTCTCTCTGGGGCCAACGTCCTGACTTTC
TRBJ2-7 few TRBV4-1 NA CASSQEERGISYEQYF TGCGCCAGCAGCCAAGAAGAAAGAGGGATCTCCTACGAGCAGTACTTC
TRBJ2-3 NA TRBV28 NA CASSSGPPTDTQYF TGTGCCAGCAGTTCCGGGCCCCCCACAGATACGCAGTATTTT
TRBJ2-7 NA TRBV7-9 NA CASSFGAAHEQYF TGTGCCAGCAGCTTTGGTGCTGCTCACGAGCAGTACTTC
TRBJ1-6 NA TRBV10-1 NA CASSESRGPPLHF TGCGCCAGCAGTGAGTCCAGAGGGCCACCCCTCCACTTT
TRBJ1-3 few TRBV10-3 TRBD1 CAISEGTGSGNTIYF TGTGCCATCAGTGAAGGGACAGGGTCTGGAAACACCATATATTTT
TRBJ1-2 few TRBV6-1 TRBD1 CASSEILLTGKGYTF TGTGCCAGCAGTGAAATTTTATTGACAGGGAAAGGCTACACCTTC